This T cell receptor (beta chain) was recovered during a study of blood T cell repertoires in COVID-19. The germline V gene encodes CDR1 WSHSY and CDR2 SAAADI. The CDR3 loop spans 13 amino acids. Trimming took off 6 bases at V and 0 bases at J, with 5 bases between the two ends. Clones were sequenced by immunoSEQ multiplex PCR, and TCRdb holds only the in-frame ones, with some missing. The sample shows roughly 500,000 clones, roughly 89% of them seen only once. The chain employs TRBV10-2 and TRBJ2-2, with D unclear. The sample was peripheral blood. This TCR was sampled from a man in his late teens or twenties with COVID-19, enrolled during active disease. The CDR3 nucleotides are TGCGCCAGCAGCAACACGAACACCGGGGAGCTGTTTTTT. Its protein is CASSNTNTGELFF.